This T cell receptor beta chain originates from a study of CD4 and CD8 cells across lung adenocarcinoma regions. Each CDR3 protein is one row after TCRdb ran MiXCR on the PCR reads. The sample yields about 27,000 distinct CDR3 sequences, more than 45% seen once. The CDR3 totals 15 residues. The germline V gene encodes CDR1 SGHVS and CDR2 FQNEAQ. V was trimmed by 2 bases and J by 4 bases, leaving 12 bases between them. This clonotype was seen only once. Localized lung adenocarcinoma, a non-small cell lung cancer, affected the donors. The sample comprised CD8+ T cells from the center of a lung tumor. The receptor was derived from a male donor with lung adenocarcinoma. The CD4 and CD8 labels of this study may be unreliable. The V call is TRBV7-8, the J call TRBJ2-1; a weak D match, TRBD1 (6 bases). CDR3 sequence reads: CASSLLQGPYNEQFF. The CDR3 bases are TGTGCCAGCAGCTTACTACAGGGACCGTACAATGAGCAGTTCTTC.